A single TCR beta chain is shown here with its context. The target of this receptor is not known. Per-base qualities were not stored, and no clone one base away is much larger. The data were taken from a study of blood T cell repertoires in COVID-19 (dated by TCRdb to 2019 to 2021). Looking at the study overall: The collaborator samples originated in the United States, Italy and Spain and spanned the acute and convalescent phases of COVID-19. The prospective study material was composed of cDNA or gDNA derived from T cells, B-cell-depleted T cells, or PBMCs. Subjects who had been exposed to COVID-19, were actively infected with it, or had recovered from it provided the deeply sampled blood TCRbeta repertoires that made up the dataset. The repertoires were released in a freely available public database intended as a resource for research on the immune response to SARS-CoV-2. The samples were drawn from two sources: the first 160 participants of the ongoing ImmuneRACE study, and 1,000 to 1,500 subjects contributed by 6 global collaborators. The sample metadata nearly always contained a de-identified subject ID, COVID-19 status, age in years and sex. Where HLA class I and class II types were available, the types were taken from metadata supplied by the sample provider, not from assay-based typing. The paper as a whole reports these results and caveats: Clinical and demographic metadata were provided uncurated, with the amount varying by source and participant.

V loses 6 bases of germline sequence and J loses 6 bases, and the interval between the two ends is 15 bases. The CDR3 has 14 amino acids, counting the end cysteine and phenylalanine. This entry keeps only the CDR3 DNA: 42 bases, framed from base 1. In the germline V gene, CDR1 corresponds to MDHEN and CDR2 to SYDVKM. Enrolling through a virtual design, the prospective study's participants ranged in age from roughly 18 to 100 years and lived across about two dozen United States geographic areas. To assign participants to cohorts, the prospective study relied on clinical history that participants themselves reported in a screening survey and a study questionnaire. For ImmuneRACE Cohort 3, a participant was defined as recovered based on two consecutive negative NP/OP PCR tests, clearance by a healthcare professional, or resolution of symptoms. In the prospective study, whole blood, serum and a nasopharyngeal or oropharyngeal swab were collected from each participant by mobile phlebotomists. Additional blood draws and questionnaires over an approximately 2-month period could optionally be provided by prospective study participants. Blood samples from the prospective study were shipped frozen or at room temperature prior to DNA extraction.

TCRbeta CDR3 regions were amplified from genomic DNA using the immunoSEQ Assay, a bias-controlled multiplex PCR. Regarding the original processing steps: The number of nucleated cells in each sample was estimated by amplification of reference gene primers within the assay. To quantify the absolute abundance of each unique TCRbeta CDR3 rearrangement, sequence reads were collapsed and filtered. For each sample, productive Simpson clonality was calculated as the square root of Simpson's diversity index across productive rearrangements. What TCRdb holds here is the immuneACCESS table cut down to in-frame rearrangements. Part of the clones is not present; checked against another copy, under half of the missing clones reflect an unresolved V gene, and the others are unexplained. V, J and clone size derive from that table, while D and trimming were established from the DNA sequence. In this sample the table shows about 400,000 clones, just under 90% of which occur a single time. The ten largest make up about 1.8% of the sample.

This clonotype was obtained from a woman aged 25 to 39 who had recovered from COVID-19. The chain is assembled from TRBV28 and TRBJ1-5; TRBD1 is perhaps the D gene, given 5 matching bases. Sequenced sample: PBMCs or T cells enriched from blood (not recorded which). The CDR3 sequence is CASRTRVIGQPQHF. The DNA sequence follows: TGTGCCAGCAGAACCAGGGTTATAGGTCAGCCCCAGCATTTT.